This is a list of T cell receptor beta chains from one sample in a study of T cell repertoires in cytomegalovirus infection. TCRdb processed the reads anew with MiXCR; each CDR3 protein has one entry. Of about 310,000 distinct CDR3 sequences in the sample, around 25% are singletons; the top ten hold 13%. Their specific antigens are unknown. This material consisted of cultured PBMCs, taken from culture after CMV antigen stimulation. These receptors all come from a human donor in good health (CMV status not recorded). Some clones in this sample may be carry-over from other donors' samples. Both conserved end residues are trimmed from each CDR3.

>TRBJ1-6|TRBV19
ASSIEQRNSPLH
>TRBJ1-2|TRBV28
ASSLHTGGAGNGYT
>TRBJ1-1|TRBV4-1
ASSQDLVRLSFMNTEAF
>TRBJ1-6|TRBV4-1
ASSQLTRGSNSPLH
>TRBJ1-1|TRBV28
ASSLSTGRGEAF
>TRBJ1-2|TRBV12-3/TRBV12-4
ASSFRIGYGYT
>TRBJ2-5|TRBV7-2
ASRWTSGSRETQY
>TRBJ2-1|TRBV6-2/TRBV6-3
ASMGSRNEQF
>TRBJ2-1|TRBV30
AWSGLLANEQF
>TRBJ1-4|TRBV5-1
ASSSTGDNEKLF